This T cell receptor beta chain emerged from a study of cytomegalovirus exposure and HLA in healthy donors. Notes on the study in general: Judged likely to be a sequencing artifact was a cluster of highly shared sequence variants. Productive rates of about 87% or about 30% were seen for most TCR beta V segments in an earlier analysis. According to reports, the classifier identified cytomegalovirus status with high specificity and sensitivity. Accurate prediction of HLA-A and HLA-B alleles (for most subjects) was reportedly achieved from TCR beta sequences.

The CDR3 has 15 amino acids. The V gene end was trimmed by 4 bases and the J gene end by 2 bases; junction bases not matched to a gene: 5. CDR1 is SGHNT and CDR2 is YYREEE in the germline V gene (reference sequence). Concerning this clone: What it recognizes is unknown.

Primers for the PCR totalled 60 Vbeta and 13 Jbeta. The data were produced by immunoSEQ multiplex PCR, yet TCRdb's version contains in-frame clones alone and is incomplete. Of 100,000 to 150,000 clones in the sample, around four fifths were seen once. Sequenced input: PBMCs. This sequence originates from a man aged 25 to 40 in good health and CMV-seropositive. The J gene is TRBJ2-1, the V gene TRBV5-4; 8 nucleotides match TRBD2. Written as DNA, the CDR3 is TGTGCCAGCAGCGCGCGGGAGGCAGCCTACAATGAGCAGTTCTTC. Translated, it gives CASSAREAAYNEQFF. The full variable domain, in which reference TRBV5-4 and TRBJ2-1 provide the parts outside the CDR3, is ETGVTQSPTHLIKTRGQQVTLRCSSQSGHNTVSWYQQALGQGPQFIFQYYREEENGRGNFPPRFSGLQFPNYSSELNVNALELDDSALYLCASSAREAAYNEQFFGPGTRLTVL.